A single sample gave rise to the 9 T cell receptor beta chains below, sequenced in a study of cytomegalovirus exposure and HLA in healthy donors (dated by TCRdb to 2015 to 2018). The library was prepared using the immunoSEQ multiplex PCR assay. For the multiplex PCR, a mixture combining 60 forward primers for TCR Vbeta segments and 13 reverse primers for TCR Jbeta segments was used. Drawn from immuneACCESS, this table holds only the in-frame rearrangements with V and J called that TCRdb kept. Clones are partly lost; checked studies trace under half to an unresolved V gene and leave the rest unexplained. For this sample the table gives 77,000 or so clones, of which over 70% were detected only once. The top ten hold approximately 7.2% of the sample. The sequenced material came from PBMCs. Receptors originate from a woman aged 40 to 50 in good health and CMV-seronegative.

The rearrangement links TRBV30 to TRBJ1-1; unclear D gene. Trimming cost V 4 bases and J 1 base, with 10 bases left between them. Germline-derived CDR1 and CDR2 are GTSNPN and SVGIG (reference sequence). This CDR3 has 13 amino acids. The CDR3 loop is CAWTLAGNTEAFF. Here the CDR3 DNA reads TGTGCCTGGACCCTGGCAGGGAACACTGAAGCTTTCTTT. The whole variable domain, remainder taken from reference TRBV30 and TRBJ1-1, is SQTIHQWPATLVQPVGSPLSLECTVEGTSNPNLYWYRQAAGRGLQLLFYSVGIGQISSEVPQNLSASRPQDRQFILSSKKLLLSDSGFYLCAWTLAGNTEAFFGQGTRLTVV.

The chain is built from TRBV7-9 and TRBJ2-2, with a tentative D call TRBD1 (7 bases). Germline loops: CDR1 SEHNR, CDR2 FQNEAQ (reference sequence). The length of the CDR3 is 13 residues. V dropped 7 bases and J dropped 10 bases, with 16 bases sitting between them. CDR3 protein: CASTGLTGAELFF. CDR3 sequence (DNA): TGTGCCAGCACCGGACTAACAGGGGCGGAGCTGTTTTTT.

The chain is built from TRBV28 and TRBJ2-7, with a tentative D call TRBD2 (7 bases). V was trimmed by 7 bases and J by 5 bases, leaving 18 bases between them. From germline, CDR1 is MDHEN and CDR2 SYDVKM. The CDR3 has 14 residues. The CDR3 region is CASNPGGAVDEQYF. In DNA form, the CDR3 reads TGTGCCAGCAACCCGGGGGGCGCGGTCGACGAGCAGTACTTC.

This clone was seen a few times. The chain joins TRBV5-1 to TRBJ2-2; unclear D gene. V lost 0 bases and J 4 bases, leaving 7 bases between the germline ends. Germline V gives CDR1 SGHRS, CDR2 YFSETQ. The CDR3 has 14 amino acids. The CDR3 protein is CASSLGAATGELFF. CDR3 coding DNA: TGCGCCAGCAGCTTGGGGGCAGCCACCGGGGAGCTGTTTTTT.

This clone came up a few times. This chain uses TRBV11-3 with TRBJ2-1; D is unresolved. This CDR3 is built from 14 residues. Germline CDR1 and CDR2: SGHNT and YENEEA. V dropped 4 bases and J dropped 6 bases, with 13 bases sitting between them. CDR3 in DNA: TGTGCCAGCAGCTCCCGGCTCGACTCCAATGAGCAGTTCTTC. It specifies CASSSRLDSNEQFF.

The chain has TRBV19 and TRBJ1-5, with D possibly TRBD1 on 5 matching bases. From germline, CDR1 is LNHDA and CDR2 SQIVND (reference sequence). The CDR3 contains 16 residues. The V end lost 0 bases, the J end lost 2 bases, and 11 bases lay between the germline ends. CDR3 coding DNA: TGTGCCAGTAGTATAGAAGGGGCAAAGGGCAATCAGCCCCAGCATTTT. Amino acids: CASSIEGAKGNQPQHF.

The chain employs TRBV7-9 and TRBJ2-1; D perhaps matches TRBD1 (5 bases). Per the germline V gene, CDR1 is SEHNR and CDR2 is FQNEAQ (reference sequence). The CDR3 runs to 16 residues. The V gene lost 1 base and the J gene lost 5 bases, with 15 bases spanning the gap. CDR3 nucleotide sequence: TGTGCCAGCAGCTTAGTTTCAGGGCCGGAACACAATGAGCAGTTCTTC. Protein product: CASSLVSGPEHNEQFF.

The V and J genes are TRBV5-6 and TRBJ1-1; 8 bases are shared with TRBD1. The CDR3 has 15 residues. J gave up 6 bases and V 1 base, and 8 bases lay outside the gene matches. Germline-derived CDR1 and CDR2 are SGHDT and YYEEEE. CDR3 protein: CASSLMTGVSSEAFF. The CDR3 DNA reads as TGTGCCAGCAGCTTGATGACAGGGGTAAGCTCTGAAGCTTTCTTT. Complete variable domain (other parts from reference TRBV5-6 and TRBJ1-1): DAGVTQSPTHLIKTRGQQVTLRCSPKSGHDTVSWYQQALGQGPQFIFQYYEEEERQRGNFPDRFSGHQFPNYSSELNVNALLLGDSALYLCASSLMTGVSSEAFFGQGTRLTVV.

The chain recombines TRBV7-9 with TRBJ2-1; weak D call: TRBD2 (6 bases). The CDR3 is 16 amino acids. The V end was cut by 5 bases, the J end by 5 bases, with 19 bases between. Germline CDR1 and CDR2: SEHNR and FQNEAQ (reference sequence). The CDR3 sequence: CASSQPSGGKDNEQFF. In nucleotides, the CDR3 is TGTGCCAGCAGCCAACCCTCCGGGGGAAAAGACAATGAGCAGTTCTTC.